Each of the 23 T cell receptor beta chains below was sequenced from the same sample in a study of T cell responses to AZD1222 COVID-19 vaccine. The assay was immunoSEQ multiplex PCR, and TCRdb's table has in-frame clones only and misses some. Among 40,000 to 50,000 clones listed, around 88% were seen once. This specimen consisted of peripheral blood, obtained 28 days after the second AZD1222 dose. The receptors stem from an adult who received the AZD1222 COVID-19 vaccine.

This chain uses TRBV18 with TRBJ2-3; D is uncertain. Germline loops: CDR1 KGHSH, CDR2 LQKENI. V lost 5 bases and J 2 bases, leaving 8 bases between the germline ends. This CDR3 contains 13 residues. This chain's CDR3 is CASSAADTDTQYF. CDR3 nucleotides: TGTGCCAGCTCAGCTGCGGACACAGATACGCAGTATTTT.

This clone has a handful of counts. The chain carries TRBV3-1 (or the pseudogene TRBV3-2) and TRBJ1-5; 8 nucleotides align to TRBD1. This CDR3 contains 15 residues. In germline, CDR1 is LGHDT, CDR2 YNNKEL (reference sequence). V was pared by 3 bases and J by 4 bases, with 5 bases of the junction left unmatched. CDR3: CASSHSGQGNQPQHF. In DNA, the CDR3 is TGTGCCAGCAGCCATTCTGGACAGGGAAATCAGCCCCAGCATTTT.

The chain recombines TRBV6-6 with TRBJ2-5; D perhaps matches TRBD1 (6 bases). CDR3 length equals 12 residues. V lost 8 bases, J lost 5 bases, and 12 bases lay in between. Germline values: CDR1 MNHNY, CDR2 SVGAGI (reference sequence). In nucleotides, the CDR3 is TGTGCCAGCGGACAGCGCCCGGAGACCCAGTACTTC. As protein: CASGQRPETQYF.

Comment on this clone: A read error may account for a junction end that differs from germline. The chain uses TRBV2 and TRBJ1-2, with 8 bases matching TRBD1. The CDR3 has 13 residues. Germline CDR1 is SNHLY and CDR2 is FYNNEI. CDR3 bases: TGTGCCGGCAGGGGGCAATATTATAATGGCTACACCTTC. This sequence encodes CAGRGQYYNGYTF.

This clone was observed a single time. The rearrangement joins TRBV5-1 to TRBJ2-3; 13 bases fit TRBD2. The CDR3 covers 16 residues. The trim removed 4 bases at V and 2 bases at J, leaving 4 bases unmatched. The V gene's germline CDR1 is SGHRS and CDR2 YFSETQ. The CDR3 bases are TGCGCCAGCAGCGTGGGACTAGCGGGGTTCACAGATACGCAGTATTTT. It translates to CASSVGLAGFTDTQYF.

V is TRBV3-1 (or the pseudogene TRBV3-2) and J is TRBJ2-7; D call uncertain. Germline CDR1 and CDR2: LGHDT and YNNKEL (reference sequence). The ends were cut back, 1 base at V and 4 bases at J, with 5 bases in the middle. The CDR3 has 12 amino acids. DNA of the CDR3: TGTGCCAGCAGCCAAGTCGATTACGAGCAGTACTTC. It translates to CASSQVDYEQYF.

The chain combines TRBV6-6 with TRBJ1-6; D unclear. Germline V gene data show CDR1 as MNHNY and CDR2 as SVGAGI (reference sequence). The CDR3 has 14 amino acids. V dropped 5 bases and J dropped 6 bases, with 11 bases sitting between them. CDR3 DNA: TGTGCCAGCAGTACACGACCGCTTAATTCACCCCTCCACTTT. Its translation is CASSTRPLNSPLHF.

The CDR3 region is CASSLRTVNEQFF. The CDR3 DNA sequence: TGTGCCAGCAGCTTGCGGACGGTCAATGAGCAGTTCTTC. J is TRBJ2-1 and V is TRBV11-1; D remains unclear. Trimming shortened V by 3 bases and J by 6 bases, and 9 bases separated the two germline ends. Germline V gives CDR1 SGHAT, CDR2 FQDESV (reference sequence). The CDR3 is 13 residues long.

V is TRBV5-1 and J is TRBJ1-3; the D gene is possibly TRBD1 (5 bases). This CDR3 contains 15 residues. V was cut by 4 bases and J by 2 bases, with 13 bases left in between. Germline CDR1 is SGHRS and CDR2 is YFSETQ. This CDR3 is CASSLGRAPGNTIYF. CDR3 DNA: TGCGCCAGCAGCCTTGGCAGGGCCCCTGGAAACACCATATATTTT.

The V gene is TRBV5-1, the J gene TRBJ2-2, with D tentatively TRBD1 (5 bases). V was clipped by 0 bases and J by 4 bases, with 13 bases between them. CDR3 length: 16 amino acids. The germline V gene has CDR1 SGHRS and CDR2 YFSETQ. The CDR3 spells CASSLGAGFVTGELFF. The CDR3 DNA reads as TGCGCCAGCAGCTTGGGGGCAGGGTTTGTCACCGGGGAGCTGTTTTTT.

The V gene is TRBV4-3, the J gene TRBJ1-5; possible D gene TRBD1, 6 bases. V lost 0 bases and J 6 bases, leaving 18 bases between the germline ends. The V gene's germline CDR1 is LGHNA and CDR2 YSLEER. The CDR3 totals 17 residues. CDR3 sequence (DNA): TGCGCCAGCAGCCAAGATTGGGGCAGGGGCAAGGTTCAGCCCCAGCATTTT. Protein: CASSQDWGRGKVQPQHF.

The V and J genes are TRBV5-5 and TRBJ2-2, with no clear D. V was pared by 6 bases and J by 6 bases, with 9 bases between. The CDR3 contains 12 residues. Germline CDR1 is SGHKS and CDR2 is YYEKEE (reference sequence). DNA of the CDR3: TGTGCCAGCACCCTCCCCCCCGGGGAGCTGTTTTTT. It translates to CASTLPPGELFF.

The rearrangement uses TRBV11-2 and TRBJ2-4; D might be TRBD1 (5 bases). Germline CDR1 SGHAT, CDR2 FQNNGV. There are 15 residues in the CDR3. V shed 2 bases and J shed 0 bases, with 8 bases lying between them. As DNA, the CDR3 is TGTGCCAGCAGCTTATCCGGACAAGCCAAAAACATTCAGTACTTC. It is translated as CASSLSGQAKNIQYF.

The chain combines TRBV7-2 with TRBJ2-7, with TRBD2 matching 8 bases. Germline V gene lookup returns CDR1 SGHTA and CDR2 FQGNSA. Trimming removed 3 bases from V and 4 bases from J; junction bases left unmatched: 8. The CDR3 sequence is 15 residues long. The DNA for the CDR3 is TGTGCCAGCAGCTTTACCAGCGGGAGTGGGTACGAGCAGTACTTC. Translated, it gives CASSFTSGSGYEQYF.

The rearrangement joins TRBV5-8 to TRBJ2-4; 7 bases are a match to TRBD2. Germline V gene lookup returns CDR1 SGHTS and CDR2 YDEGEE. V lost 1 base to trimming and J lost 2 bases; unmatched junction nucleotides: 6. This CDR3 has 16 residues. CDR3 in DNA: TGTGCCAGCAGCTTGTACCCGGGAGGAACCAAAAACATTCAGTACTTC. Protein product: CASSLYPGGTKNIQYF.

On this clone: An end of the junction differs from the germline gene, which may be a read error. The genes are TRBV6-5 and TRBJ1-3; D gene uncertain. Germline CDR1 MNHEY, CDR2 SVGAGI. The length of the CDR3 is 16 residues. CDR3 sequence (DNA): TGTGCCAGCAGTTCCCCGGTGGGTGGCACTGGAAACACCATGTATTTT. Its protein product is CASSSPVGGTGNTMYF.

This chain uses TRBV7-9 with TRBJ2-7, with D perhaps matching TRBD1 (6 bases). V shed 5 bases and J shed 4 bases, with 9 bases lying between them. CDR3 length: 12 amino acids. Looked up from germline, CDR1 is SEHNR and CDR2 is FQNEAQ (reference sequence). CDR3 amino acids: CASSATGYEQYF. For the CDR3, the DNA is TGTGCCAGCAGCGCTACAGGGTACGAGCAGTACTTC. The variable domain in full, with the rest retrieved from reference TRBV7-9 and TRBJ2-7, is DTGVSQNPRHKITKRGQNVTFRCDPISEHNRLYWYRQTLGQGPEFLTYFQNEAQLEKSRLLSDRFSAERPKGSFSTLEIQRTEQGDSAMYLCASSATGYEQYFGPGTRLTVT.

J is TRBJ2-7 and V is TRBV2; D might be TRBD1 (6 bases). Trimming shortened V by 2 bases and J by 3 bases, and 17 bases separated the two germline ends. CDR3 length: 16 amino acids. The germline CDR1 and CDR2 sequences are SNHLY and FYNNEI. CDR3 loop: CASSERGGQGLYEQYF. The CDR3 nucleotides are TGTGCCAGCAGTGAAAGAGGCGGTCAGGGGCTCTACGAGCAGTACTTC.

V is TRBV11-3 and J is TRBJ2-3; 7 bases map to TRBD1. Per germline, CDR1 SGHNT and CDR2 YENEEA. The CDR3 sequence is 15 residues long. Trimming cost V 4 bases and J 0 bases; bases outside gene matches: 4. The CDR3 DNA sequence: TGTGCCAGCAGCTCGGGACAGAGCAGCACAGATACGCAGTATTTT. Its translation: CASSSGQSSTDTQYF.

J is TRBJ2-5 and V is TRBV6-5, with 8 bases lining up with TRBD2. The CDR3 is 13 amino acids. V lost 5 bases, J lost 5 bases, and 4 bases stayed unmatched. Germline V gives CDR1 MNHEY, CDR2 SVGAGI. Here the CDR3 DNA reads TGTGCCAGCAGTCGGACTAGCTTTGAGACCCAGTACTTC. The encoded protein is CASSRTSFETQYF.

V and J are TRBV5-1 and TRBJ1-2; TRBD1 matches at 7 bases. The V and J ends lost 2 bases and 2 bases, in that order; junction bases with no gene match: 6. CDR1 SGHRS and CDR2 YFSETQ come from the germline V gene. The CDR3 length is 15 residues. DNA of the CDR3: TGCGCCAGCAGCTTAGGGCAGGGGGAGAACTATGGCTACACCTTC. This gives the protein CASSLGQGENYGYTF.

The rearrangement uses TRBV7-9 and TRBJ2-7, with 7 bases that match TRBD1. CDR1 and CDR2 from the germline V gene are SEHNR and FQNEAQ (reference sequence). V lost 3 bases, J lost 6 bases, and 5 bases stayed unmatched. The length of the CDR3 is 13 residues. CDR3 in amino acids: CASSFGTVLEQYF. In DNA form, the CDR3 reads TGTGCCAGCAGCTTCGGGACAGTCCTCGAGCAGTACTTC. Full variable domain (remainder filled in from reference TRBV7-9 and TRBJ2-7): DTGVSQNPRHKITKRGQNVTFRCDPISEHNRLYWYRQTLGQGPEFLTYFQNEAQLEKSRLLSDRFSAERPKGSFSTLEIQRTEQGDSAMYLCASSFGTVLEQYFGPGTRLTVT.

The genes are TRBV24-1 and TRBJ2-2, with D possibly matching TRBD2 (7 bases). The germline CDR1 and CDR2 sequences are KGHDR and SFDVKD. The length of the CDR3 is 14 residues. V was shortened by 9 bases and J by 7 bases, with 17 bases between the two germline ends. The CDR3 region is CATGRGGRNGELFF. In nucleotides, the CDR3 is TGTGCCACCGGGAGGGGGGGCCGGAACGGGGAGCTGTTTTTT.